This T cell receptor beta chain was recovered during a study of blood T cell repertoires in COVID-19. This clone was seen only a few times. The study recruited people aged roughly 18 to 100 years across around 23 US areas. Participant-given clinical history determined each cohort assignment. In the original workflow: Amplification with reference gene primers provided the estimates of nucleated cell counts. The data were produced by immunoSEQ multiplex PCR, yet TCRdb's version contains in-frame clones alone and is incomplete. V and J calls and clone size are given by that table; D and trimming were obtained from the DNA. The sample includes more than 200,000 clones, around 90% seen only once; the top ten take 7% to 7.5%. Trimming cost V 6 bases and J 5 bases; bases outside gene matches: 15. Germline V CDR1 and CDR2: MDHEN, SYDVKM. This CDR3 comprises 17 residues.

Sequencing input: PBMCs or T cells enriched from blood (not recorded which). This chain joins TRBV28 and TRBJ1-2; 10 bases are a match to TRBD1. The clonotype was recovered from a man aged 30 to 45 in a cohort exposed to, infected with or recovered from COVID-19 (not recorded which). This chain's CDR3 is CASSRGQGLRLGYGYTF. The CDR3, as DNA: TGTGCCAGCAGCCGGGGACAGGGGCTCAGATTAGGGTATGGCTACACCTTC.